One sample yielded the 17 T cell receptor beta chains listed below, sequenced in a study of CD8+CD57+ T cells in acquired aplastic anemia. The template used for profiling TCR beta VDJ and CDR3 was genomic DNA. Each CDR3 protein gets one entry after TCRdb re-called the reads with MiXCR. The sample has 450,000 to 600,000 distinct CDR3 sequences; around a third are singletons. Sequencing was done on patients that had shown CD8+CD57+ cell expansion by flow cytometry. The sequenced sample was sorted CD4+, CD8+, or CD8+CD57+ T cells (not recorded which) from PBMCs. The receptors shown here come from a human donor with aplastic anemia.

The J gene is TRBJ2-7, the V gene TRBV2, with D possibly being TRBD1 or TRBD2 (5 bases each). The CDR3 loop spans 15 amino acids. CDR1 is SNHLY and CDR2 is FYNNEI in the germline V gene. Trimming took off 5 bases at V and 0 bases at J, with 14 bases between the two ends. As DNA, the CDR3 is TGTGCCAGCAGTTTTACGGGGCCCAGCTCCTACGAGCAGTACTTC. Residues: CASSFTGPSSYEQYF.

In this sample, this clonotype turned up once. A much larger clone lies a single base off, so this may be a read error. The genes are TRBV19 and TRBJ2-7; tentatively, D is TRBD1 (7 bases). The CDR3 runs to 12 residues. CDR1 and CDR2 from the germline V gene are LNHDA and SQIVND (reference sequence). CDR3 sequence (DNA): TGTGCCACGGGGGACAGAACCTACGAGCAGCACTTC. This encodes CATGDRTYEQHF. The whole variable domain, remainder taken from reference TRBV19 and TRBJ2-7, is DGGITQSPKYLFRKEGQNVTLSCEQNLNHDAMYWYRQDPGQGLRLIYYSQIVNDFQKGDIAEGYSVSREKKESFPLTVTSAQKNPTAFYLCATGDRTYEQHFGPGTRLTVT.

This clonotype was seen more than once but under ten times. The chain joins TRBV20-1 to TRBJ2-5; 12 bases line up with TRBD2. The V segment lost 5 bases and the J segment 1 base; nucleotides outside the gene matches: 5. Germline V CDR1 and CDR2: DFQATT, SNEGSKA (reference sequence). The CDR3 is 15 amino acids. The DNA for the CDR3 is TGCAGTGCTTTACTAGCGGGGGGTCCCCAAGAGACCCAGTACTTC. Its translation is CSALLAGGPQETQYF.

This clonotype was counted at least ten times. The chain uses TRBV4-2 and TRBJ2-7, with D possibly matching TRBD1 (7 bases). Deletions cut 0 bases from V and 1 base from J, with 10 bases between. CDR3 length: 15 residues. Germline CDR1 LGHNA, CDR2 YNFKEQ. CDR3: CASSQERDSSYEQYF. In DNA, the CDR3 is TGTGCCAGCAGCCAAGAGCGGGACAGTTCCTACGAGCAGTACTTC.

This clonotype was recorded at least ten times. This chain uses TRBV19 with TRBJ1-3; D not certain. V lost 2 bases to trimming and J lost 2 bases, with 10 bases between them. Germline V gives CDR1 LNHDA, CDR2 SQIVND (reference sequence). The CDR3 has 15 amino acids. Here the CDR3 DNA reads TGTGCCAGTAGTATATCAGGCTCCACTGGAAACACCATATATTTT. This encodes CASSISGSTGNTIYF.

This clonotype occurred a few times. The genes are TRBV6-1 and TRBJ2-5; TRBD2 matches at 10 bases. The V gene end was trimmed by 7 bases and the J gene end by 3 bases; junction bases not matched to a gene: 8. Per the germline V gene, CDR1 is MNHNS and CDR2 is SASEGT. The CDR3 sequence is 15 residues long. Here the CDR3 DNA reads TGTGCCAGCACCCCCCTACTAGCGGGGAAAGAGACCCAGTACTTC. Protein sequence: CASTPLLAGKETQYF.

In this sample, this clonotype turned up a few times. The rearrangement links TRBV20-1 to TRBJ1-1; D not certain. The CDR3 is made up of 13 amino acids. V was clipped by 8 bases and J by 0 bases, with 13 bases between them. From germline, CDR1 is DFQATT and CDR2 SNEGSKA (reference sequence). The DNA of the CDR3 is TGCAGTACCAGTGTGTCCCTGAACACTGAAGCTTTCTTT. It specifies CSTSVSLNTEAFF.

The chain employs TRBV20-1 and TRBJ1-4; 8 bases are shared with TRBD1. CDR1 DFQATT and CDR2 SNEGSKA come from the germline V gene (reference sequence). Unmatched junction bases numbered 13, after V lost 6 bases and J lost 7 bases. The CDR3 loop spans 15 amino acids. The DNA of the CDR3 is TGCAGTGCACCGGACAGGGCCCCTCTCGGTGAAAAACTGTTTTTT. It is translated as CSAPDRAPLGEKLFF.

With respect to this clonotype: A much larger clone lies one base from this, so it may be a read error. V and J are TRBV10-3 and TRBJ1-3, with D possibly TRBD1 on 5 matching bases. The CDR3 consists of 14 residues. The germline CDR1 and CDR2 sequences are ENHRY and SYGVKD. Here the CDR3 DNA reads TGTACCACCCTCCCCGGGACTACTGGAAACACCATATATTTT. Its translation is CTTLPGTTGNTIYF.

About this clonotype itself: A much larger clone sits a single nucleotide away, making a read error possible. V gene TRBV19 combines with J gene TRBJ1-2, with 8 bases lining up with TRBD1. This CDR3 is 16 amino acids long. V shed 3 bases and J 4 bases; nucleotides not matched to a gene: 10. CDR1 is LNHDA and CDR2 is SQIVND in the germline V gene (reference sequence). CDR3 loop: CASSISARQGSYGYTF. CDR3 DNA sequence: TGTGCCAGTAGTATTAGCGCGAGACAGGGGAGCTATGGCTACACCTTC.

The gene calls are TRBV25-1 and TRBJ1-2; a possible D gene is TRBD1 (5 bases). This CDR3 comprises 14 residues. Trimming took off 2 bases at V and 6 bases at J, with 13 bases between the two ends. Germline V gene lookup returns CDR1 MGHDK and CDR2 SYGVNS. In DNA form, the CDR3 reads TGTGCCAGCAGTGAACTGGGGGGTTTCGATGGCTACACCTTC. It is translated as CASSELGGFDGYTF.

The sample holds a few counts of this clonotype. This chain joins TRBV10-3 and TRBJ2-2, with 7 bases matching TRBD2. Germline V gives CDR1 ENHRY, CDR2 SYGVKD. Trimming took 3 bases from V and 0 from J; bases not matched to a gene: 4. The CDR3 totals 16 residues. CDR3 in amino acids: CAISDGTTANTGELFF. In DNA, the CDR3 is TGTGCCATCAGTGACGGGACTACCGCGAACACCGGGGAGCTGTTTTTT.

This rearrangement joins TRBV24-1 to TRBJ2-4; tentatively, D is TRBD1 (6 bases). This CDR3 contains 13 residues. V lost 4 bases and J 9 bases, leaving 12 bases between the germline ends. Germline V gene data show CDR1 as KGHDR and CDR2 as SFDVKD. The CDR3 region is CATSDPGEGIQYF. As DNA, the CDR3 is TGTGCCACCAGTGACCCAGGGGAAGGCATTCAGTACTTC.

The chain combines TRBV11-3 with TRBJ1-2, with D uncertain. CDR1 and CDR2 from the germline V gene are SGHNT and YENEEA. The CDR3 is 13 amino acids. V lost 5 bases to trimming and J lost 4 bases, with 11 bases between them. The CDR3 spells CASSTRPGYGYTF. The CDR3, as DNA: TGTGCCAGCAGCACAAGACCGGGCTATGGCTACACCTTC.

The gene calls are TRBV20-1 and TRBJ2-7; tentative D call: TRBD2 (6 bases). Germline assignment: CDR1 DFQATT and CDR2 SNEGSKA (reference sequence). V dropped 5 bases and J dropped 6 bases, with 23 bases sitting between them. CDR3 length: 15 amino acids. CDR3 sequence reads: CSAHHPTSTPSEQYF. CDR3 DNA sequence: TGCAGTGCTCACCATCCGACTAGTACCCCCTCCGAGCAGTACTTC.

This clonotype was detected many times. The chain is built from TRBV19 and TRBJ1-6; D unclear. This CDR3 spans 15 amino acids. CDR1 is LNHDA, CDR2 SQIVND, per germline (reference sequence). Trimming took 7 bases from V and 0 from J, leaving 10 bases between them. The CDR3 here is CASTTKSSYNSPLHF. CDR3 coding DNA: TGTGCCAGTACCACCAAAAGCTCCTATAATTCACCCCTCCACTTT.

This clonotype was observed a handful of times. The V call is TRBV7-3, the J call TRBJ2-1; TRBD1 aligns across 7 bases. The germline gives CDR1 SGHTA, CDR2 FQGTGA. The junction had 4 bases not matched to a gene; V was cut back by 0 bases and J by 11 bases. The CDR3 contains 13 residues. The CDR3 loop is CASSLTQDRKQFF. Written as DNA, the CDR3 is TGTGCCAGCAGCTTAACCCAGGACAGGAAGCAGTTCTTC.